Listed below are T cell receptor beta chains from one sample, sequenced in a study of cytomegalovirus exposure and HLA in healthy donors. The protocol was immunoSEQ multiplex PCR, while the TCRdb copy is restricted to in-frame clones and leaves out a portion. The sample records some 87,000 clones, 78% being singletons. The material sequenced was PBMCs. The receptors stem from a man aged 18 to 35 in good health and CMV-seropositive. CDR3s include the opening cysteine and the closing phenylalanine or tryptophan. A D gene is named only where the DNA matches it firmly. Rows give clone size only sometimes, using once, few, many, or a class for an expanded clone.

>-|TRBD1|TRBJ2-3|TRBV5-1
TGCGCCAGCAGCTTGCTCAAGACAGGGGGTCCCAGGGAAGATACGCAGTATTTT
CASSLLKTGGPREDTQYF
>-|TRBD2|TRBJ2-7|TRBV4-2
TGTGCCAGCAGCCAAGATTTAGGGGCGGGAGGGTACTACGAGCAGTACTTC
CASSQDLGAGGYYEQYF
>-|-|TRBJ2-3|TRBV6-4
TGTGCCAGCAGTCCCCCCCGGTCCACAGATACGCAGTATTTT
CASSPPRSTDTQYF
>-|TRBD2|TRBJ2-7|TRBV11-1
TGTGCCAGCAGCTTAGCGGGAGGGCGCCCTTACGAGCAGTACTTC
CASSLAGGRPYEQYF
>-|-|TRBJ1-4|TRBV4-1
TGCGCCAGCAGCCAGACCGGAGGTGAGGGCCTAACTAATGAAAAACTGTTTTTT
CASSQTGGEGLTNEKLFF
>-|-|TRBJ2-7|TRBV29-1
TGCAGCGTTGCCTTTCTGAGGGGGAACGAGCAGTACTTC
CSVAFLRGNEQYF
>once|TRBD1|TRBJ1-2|TRBV4-1
TGCGCCAGCAGCCAAGTCGGCCGGGACAGGCTCTATGGCTACACCTTC
CASSQVGRDRLYGYTF
>-|TRBD1|TRBJ1-1|TRBV28
TGTGCCAGCAGTTCTTTGACAGGGGGAGCTTTCTTT
CASSSLTGGAFF
>-|-|TRBJ2-7|TRBV28
TGTGCCAGCACCCCCGGAAGGGGGAACAACGAGCAGTACTTC
CASTPGRGNNEQYF
>once|TRBD1|TRBJ2-7|TRBV9
TGTGCCAGCAGCCCCGGACAGGGTCTCGAGCAGTACTTC
CASSPGQGLEQYF
>-|TRBD2|TRBJ2-7|TRBV6-5
TGTGCCAGCAGTTACTGGGCGGGACTAGCGAACGAGCAGTACTTC
CASSYWAGLANEQYF
>many|TRBD1|TRBJ1-2|TRBV10-3
TGTGCCATCAGAGACGTGGGACAGAGCCCAAGAGGCTATGGCTACACCTTC
CAIRDVGQSPRGYGYTF
>-|-|TRBJ2-1|TRBV20-1
TGCAGTGCTAGCGGCTACAATGAGCAGTTCTTC
CSASGYNEQFF
>-|TRBD2|TRBJ2-3|TRBV28
TGTGCCAGCAGTTTATTGTCTAGCGGGAGCAGAGATACGCAGTATTTT
CASSLLSSGSRDTQYF
>once|-|TRBJ1-5|TRBV9
TGTGCCAGCAGCGTAGGTGACATCACCAATCAGCCCCAGCATTTT
CASSVGDITNQPQHF
>once|TRBD2|TRBJ2-6|TRBV5-1
TGCGCCAGCAGCTTGGTGGCGGGAGCGGGCGGGGCCAACGTCCTGACTTTC
CASSLVAGAGGANVLTF
>-|-|TRBJ2-7|TRBV4-1
TGCGCCAGCAGCCAAGCGGGTAACAGGGTCTACGAGCAGTACTTC
CASSQAGNRVYEQYF
>-|-|TRBJ2-3|TRBV11-2
TGTGCCAGCAGCTTAGAGGGAGCTGCCACGCAGTATTTT
CASSLEGAATQYF
>few|TRBD1|TRBJ1-1|TRBV13
TGTGCCAGCAGGCAAACGGACAGGGAAGTCACTGAAGCTTTCTTT
CASRQTDREVTEAFF
>-|-|TRBJ2-3|TRBV6-1
TGTGCCAGCAGTGAAAATAGACAGACAGATACGCAGTATTTT
CASSENRQTDTQYF
>-|-|TRBJ1-1|TRBV19
TGTGCCAGTAGTCTCGGGACACCGAACACTGAAGCTTTCTTT
CASSLGTPNTEAFF
>few|TRBD1|TRBJ1-3|TRBV28
TGTGCCAGTGGACAGGGGGCAGGTGGAAACACCATATATTTT
CASGQGAGGNTIYF
>-|-|TRBJ2-7|TRBV7-2
TGTGCCAGCAGCGGATGGACGGGAGCCTACGAGCAGTACTTC
CASSGWTGAYEQYF
>-|TRBD2|TRBJ2-5|TRBV18
TGTGCCAGCTCACCATTGGGACTAGCGGGAGGAGAGACCCAGTACTTC
CASSPLGLAGGETQYF
>-|TRBD2|TRBJ2-7|TRBV7-2
TGTGCCAGCAGCCCCTCAGCGGGAGTAGGCGAGCAGTACTTC
CASSPSAGVGEQYF
>once|-|TRBJ2-4|TRBV6-1
TGTGCCAGCAGTGCCCCCCCCCTAGGATGGTACTTC
CASSAPPLGWYF
>-|-|TRBJ1-2|TRBV5-1
TGCGCCAGCAGCTTGCCGGGGGATGGCTACACCTTC
CASSLPGDGYTF
>-|-|TRBJ2-5|TRBV5-1
TGCGCCAGCAGCTTGGCAGGGCAGGGAGAGACCCAGTACTTC
CASSLAGQGETQYF
>-|TRBD1|TRBJ2-7|TRBV6-5
TGTGCCAGCAGGGTCGAACAGGGGAATAGCTACGAGCAGTACTTC
CASRVEQGNSYEQYF
>-|TRBD2|TRBJ2-7|TRBV7-8
TGTGCCAGCAGCTTAGAAACCGGGACTAGCGGGAGTTACGAGCAGTACTTC
CASSLETGTSGSYEQYF
>-|-|TRBJ1-5|TRBV6-5
TGTGCCAGCAGCAAACGGGGGGGGGAACAGCCCCAGCATTTT
CASSKRGGEQPQHF
>-|TRBD1|TRBJ1-2|TRBV5-4
TGTGCCAGCAGCTTGGGACAGGGGGCGTTAAACTATGGCTACACCTTC
CASSLGQGALNYGYTF
>-|TRBD1|TRBJ1-1|TRBV7-9
TGTTCCAGCAGCCACGTCCAGGGGGCGATTGAAGCTTTCTTT
CSSSHVQGAIEAFF
>-|-|TRBJ2-2|TRBV4-1
TGCGCCAGCAGCCAAGAACCAGCGGTGAACACCGGGGAGCTGTTTTTT
CASSQEPAVNTGELFF
>-|-|TRBJ1-1|TRBV6-5
TGTGCCAGCAGTCCTCTTTATCAAACGGCTGAAGCTTTCTTT
CASSPLYQTAEAFF
>-|TRBD1|TRBJ2-2|TRBV11-3
TGTGCCAGCAGCTTAACCAGGGGGCCCGGGGAGCTGTTTTTT
CASSLTRGPGELFF
>-|TRBD1|TRBJ1-2|TRBV9
TGTGCCAGCAGCCTCGAGGGGGACAGCTATGGCTACACCTTC
CASSLEGDSYGYTF
>-|-|TRBJ2-7|TRBV15
TGTGCCACCAGCAGGGGGGACTGGCCTGGTCTGGAGCAGTACTTC
CATSRGDWPGLEQYF
>-|-|TRBJ2-1|TRBV25-1
TGTGCCAGCACCCCTAGTTTGGCCGTTGGGGAGCAGTTCTTC
CASTPSLAVGEQFF
>-|TRBD1|TRBJ2-3|TRBV9
TGTGCCAGCAGCCCCAGACAGGGGCCATGGGGTACAGATACGCAGTATTTT
CASSPRQGPWGTDTQYF
>-|-|TRBJ1-3|TRBV18
TGTGCCAGCTCACCCGGACAAGCCGGAAACACCATATATTTT
CASSPGQAGNTIYF
>-|-|TRBJ1-1|TRBV5-1
TGCGCCAGCAGCTTGGAAGGGGGGGCCACTGAAGCTTTCTTT
CASSLEGGATEAFF
>-|-|TRBJ2-1|TRBV5-1
TGCGCCAGCAGCTCTCGTGCGGCGAATGAGCAGTTCTTC
CASSSRAANEQFF
>-|TRBD2|TRBJ2-2|TRBV27
TGTGCCAGCAGTCGTAAAAGCGGGATGGCGACCGGGGAGCTGTTTTTT
CASSRKSGMATGELFF
>-|-|TRBJ2-3|TRBV27
TGTGCCAGCAGTTCCTGGACGGGAACAGATACGCAGTATTTT
CASSSWTGTDTQYF
>-|TRBD2|TRBJ2-7|TRBV5-1
TGCGCCAGCAGTTTAAGAAGCGGGAGCCCCTACGAGCAGTACTTC
CASSLRSGSPYEQYF